This T cell receptor (beta chain) is drawn from a study of memory CD4+ T cells and cytomegalovirus serostatus. The overall study: Of the healthy Belgian adults, nine or ten were CMV seropositive and 24 seronegative.

Single viable CD3+CD4+CD8-CD45RO+ cells were sorted as the memory CD4+ T cells. Method: immunoSEQ multiplex PCR; TCRdb's copy keeps in-frame clones and lacks some. This table holds some 44,000 clones, over 65% found once. Germline V gene lookup returns CDR1 LGHNA and CDR2 YNFKEQ. V was pared by 0 bases and J by 12 bases, with 15 bases between. This CDR3 spans 13 amino acids. The clonotype originates from an adult in good health and CMV-seronegative. The sample comprised memory CD4+ T cells from blood. The chain has TRBV4-2 and TRBJ2-7, with D perhaps TRBD1 (6 bases). Written as DNA, the CDR3 is TGTGCCAGCAGCCAAGATCACGAGCAGGGGCTGTACTTC. It is translated as CASSQDHEQGLYF.